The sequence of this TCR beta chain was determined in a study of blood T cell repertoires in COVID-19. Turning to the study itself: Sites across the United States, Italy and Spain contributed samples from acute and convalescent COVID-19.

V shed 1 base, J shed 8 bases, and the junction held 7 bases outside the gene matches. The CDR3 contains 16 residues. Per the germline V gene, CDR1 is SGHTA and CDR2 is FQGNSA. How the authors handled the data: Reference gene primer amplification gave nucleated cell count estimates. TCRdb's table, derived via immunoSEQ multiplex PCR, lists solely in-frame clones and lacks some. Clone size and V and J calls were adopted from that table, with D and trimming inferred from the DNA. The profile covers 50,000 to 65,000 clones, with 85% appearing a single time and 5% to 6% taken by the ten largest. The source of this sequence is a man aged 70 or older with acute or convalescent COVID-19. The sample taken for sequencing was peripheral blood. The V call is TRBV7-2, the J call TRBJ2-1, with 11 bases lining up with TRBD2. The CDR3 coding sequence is TGTGCCAGCAGCTTAGTGGGGACTAGCGGATTCGATGAGCAGTTCTTC. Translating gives CASSLVGTSGFDEQFF. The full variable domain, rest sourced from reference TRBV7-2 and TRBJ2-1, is GAGVSQSPSNKVTEKGKDVELRCDPISGHTALYWYRQSLGQGLEFLIYFQGNSAPDKSGLPSDRFSAERTGGSVSTLTIQRTQQEDSAVYLCASSLVGTSGFDEQFFGPGTRLTVL.